One sample yielded the 15 T cell receptor beta chains listed below, sequenced in a study of cytomegalovirus exposure and HLA in healthy donors. Primers: 60 Vbeta forward and 13 Jbeta reverse. The protocol was immunoSEQ multiplex PCR, while the TCRdb copy is restricted to in-frame clones and leaves out a portion. This repertoire includes about 170,000 clones. The sequenced sample was PBMCs. The receptors here all came from a woman aged 60 to 75 in good health and CMV-seronegative.

The genes are TRBV15 and TRBJ1-4, with 7 bases that match TRBD1. CDR3 length: 14 residues. Losses at the gene ends were 2 bases for V and 12 bases for J; bases not matched to a gene: 9. Germline CDR1 LNHNV, CDR2 YYDKDF (reference sequence). The CDR3 is CATSRIPRGSELFF. The CDR3 coding sequence is TGTGCCACCAGCAGAATACCCAGGGGGTCGGAACTGTTTTTT.

The V and J genes are TRBV18 and TRBJ2-1, with TRBD2 identical over 13 bases. V lost 3 bases and J lost 2; bases outside the gene matches: 1. The CDR3 spans 16 residues. Germline CDR1 KGHSH, CDR2 LQKENI. CDR3: CASSPGTSGAYNEQFF. The CDR3 DNA reads TGTGCCAGCTCACCTGGGACTAGCGGGGCCTACAATGAGCAGTTCTTC. The full variable domain, completed using reference TRBV18 and TRBJ2-1, is NAGVMQNPRHLVRRRGQEARLRCSPMKGHSHVYWYRQLPEEGLKFMVYLQKENIIDESGMPKERFSAEFPKEGPSILRIQQVVRGDSAAYFCASSPGTSGAYNEQFFGPGTRLTVL.

V is TRBV4-1 and J is TRBJ2-3, with a possible D match to TRBD2 (6 bases). The ends were cut back, 0 bases at V and 2 bases at J, with 15 bases in the middle. The CDR3 loop spans 17 amino acids. Germline CDR1 reads MGHRA; CDR2 reads YSYEKL. This chain's CDR3 is CASSQDGTLGVTDTQYF. The CDR3 DNA is TGCGCCAGCAGCCAAGACGGGACTTTGGGGGTCACAGATACGCAGTATTTT.

This chain links TRBV4-2 with TRBJ1-1; D gene ambiguous. Per the germline V gene, CDR1 is LGHNA and CDR2 is YNFKEQ. CDR3 length: 15 residues. V lost 1 base and J 0 bases, leaving 9 bases between the germline ends. CDR3 amino acids: CASSQGPVMNTEAFF. The CDR3 DNA is TGTGCCAGCAGCCAAGGTCCAGTAATGAACACTGAAGCTTTCTTT.

This rearrangement joins TRBV10-3 to TRBJ1-4; 10 bases are shared with TRBD1. The CDR3 has 17 amino acids. Germline values: CDR1 ENHRY, CDR2 SYGVKD. V shed 3 bases and J 0 bases; nucleotides not matched to a gene: 4. The CDR3 loop reads CAISEGDRGATNEKLFF. CDR3 DNA sequence: TGTGCCATCAGTGAAGGGGACAGGGGAGCAACTAATGAAAAACTGTTTTTT.

The chain has TRBV9 and TRBJ2-2, with a possible D match to TRBD2 (6 bases). The germline V gene has CDR1 SGDLS and CDR2 YYNGEE. Deletions cut 3 bases from V and 3 bases from J, with 15 bases between. The CDR3 runs to 16 residues. This CDR3 is CASSAPTGDDTGELFF. In DNA form, the CDR3 reads TGTGCCAGCAGCGCCCCGACGGGAGACGACACCGGGGAGCTGTTTTTT.

This chain joins TRBV5-4 and TRBJ2-4, with a possible D match to TRBD2 (5 bases). The germline gives CDR1 SGHNT, CDR2 YYREEE (reference sequence). The CDR3 extends over 13 amino acids. The V end lost 0 bases, the J end lost 6 bases, and 7 bases lay between the germline ends. The CDR3 DNA follows: TGTGCCAGCAGCTTGGCCGGAGGAAACATTCAGTACTTC. It specifies CASSLAGGNIQYF. Complete variable domain (other parts from reference TRBV5-4 and TRBJ2-4): ETGVTQSPTHLIKTRGQQVTLRCSSQSGHNTVSWYQQALGQGPQFIFQYYREEENGRGNFPPRFSGLQFPNYSSELNVNALELDDSALYLCASSLAGGNIQYFGAGTRLSVL.

The V gene is TRBV5-1, the J gene TRBJ2-3, with D possibly matching TRBD2 (6 bases). The V end was cut by 3 bases, the J end by 0 bases, with 14 bases between. CDR3 length equals 16 residues. Germline V gene sequence: CDR1 SGHRS, CDR2 YFSETQ. The CDR3 DNA reads TGCGCCAGCAGCTCGGGACTCTGGGATAGCACAGATACGCAGTATTTT. It specifies CASSSGLWDSTDTQYF.

The chain links TRBV18 to TRBJ1-5, with TRBD1 matching 11 bases. The germline CDR1 and CDR2 sequences are KGHSH and LQKENI. V lost 2 bases to trimming and J lost 4 bases; unmatched junction nucleotides: 1. The CDR3 contains 15 residues. Here the CDR3 DNA reads TGTGCCAGCTCACCAGGGACAGGGGGAAATCAGCCCCAGCATTTT. Amino acids: CASSPGTGGNQPQHF.

The rearrangement joins TRBV7-2 to TRBJ1-2; D gene uncertain. The CDR3 spans 15 residues. Trimming stripped 3 bases from V and 2 bases from J, with 13 bases between. Looked up from germline, CDR1 is SGHTA and CDR2 is FQGNSA. Here the CDR3 DNA reads TGTGCCAGCAGCTTCTTACAGTTATCAAACTATGGCTACACCTTC. Protein: CASSFLQLSNYGYTF.

The CDR3 bases are TGCGCCAGCAGCAAATTGTCTCTATCAGATACGCAGTATTTT. As protein: CASSKLSLSDTQYF. This chain links TRBV5-1 with TRBJ2-3; D unclear. Trimming shortened V by 4 bases and J by 4 bases, and 13 bases separated the two germline ends. Germline-derived CDR1 and CDR2 are SGHRS and YFSETQ. The CDR3 consists of 14 residues.

V gene TRBV11-3 combines with J gene TRBJ2-3; TRBD2 might be the D (6 bases). Trimming took off 1 base at V and 6 bases at J, with 11 bases between the two ends. The CDR3 loop spans 14 amino acids. Per germline, CDR1 SGHNT and CDR2 YENEEA. CDR3 region: CASSLAGARDTQYF. As DNA, the CDR3 is TGTGCCAGCAGCTTAGCGGGAGCGAGGGATACGCAGTATTTT.

J is TRBJ2-3 and V is TRBV19, with 11 nucleotides matching TRBD1. With 0 bases clipped from V and 4 bases from J, the junction kept 6 bases outside the gene matches. Germline CDR1 reads LNHDA; CDR2 reads SQIVND (reference sequence). The CDR3 contains 17 residues. CDR3 sequence: CASSIDGPGQGADTQYF. The CDR3 bases are TGTGCCAGTAGTATAGATGGGCCGGGACAGGGGGCAGATACGCAGTATTTT.

The CDR3 region is CASSEDKPQPQHF. CDR3 nucleotides: TGCGCCAGCAGTGAGGACAAACCGCAGCCCCAGCATTTT. The chain joins TRBV5-1 to TRBJ1-5, with a weak D call TRBD1 (5 bases). V lost 5 bases and J lost 7, with 13 bases in between. CDR3 size: 13 residues. From germline, CDR1 is SGHRS and CDR2 YFSETQ.

The rearrangement uses TRBV18 and TRBJ2-7; D not certain. V gave up 3 bases and J gave up 6 bases, with 12 bases separating them. The CDR3 runs to 13 residues. Per the germline V gene, CDR1 is KGHSH and CDR2 is LQKENI. CDR3 region: CASSPPSTFEQYF. The CDR3 DNA is TGTGCCAGCTCACCCCCTTCTACTTTCGAGCAGTACTTC.